The 30 T cell receptor beta chains reported below all come from one sample, sequenced in a study of T-cell memory formation after mild COVID-19. From the 5' RACE reads, TCRdb called clonotypes with MiXCR, one entry per CDR3 protein. This table has 120,000 to 150,000 distinct CDR3 sequences, 6% to 6.5% appearing once. The sequenced sample was PBMCs or a T cell subset sorted from them (not recorded which). These TCRs come from an adult woman who had mild COVID-19 (a few samples of this study predate the infection). Cell type and time point are not known.

This clonotype was picked up a small number of times. V is TRBV5-1 and J is TRBJ1-1, with D hard to call. Trimming pared 2 bases from V and 0 bases from J, leaving 8 bases between. Germline CDR1 SGHRS, CDR2 YFSETQ. This CDR3 spans 14 amino acids. Written as DNA, the CDR3 is TGCGCCAGCAGCTTAGGAACCCTGAACACTGAAGCTTTCTTT. The encoded protein is CASSLGTLNTEAFF. Full variable domain (missing parts from reference TRBV5-1 and TRBJ1-1): KAGVTQTPRYLIKTRGQQVTLSCSPISGHRSVSWYQQTPGQGLQFLFEYFSETQRNKGNFPGRFSGRQFSNSRSEMNVSTLELGDSALYLCASSLGTLNTEAFFGQGTRLTVV.

This clonotype appeared many times. The chain recombines TRBV5-1 with TRBJ2-1, with D unclear. The CDR3 covers 13 residues. V lost 4 bases, J lost 5 bases, and 10 bases lay in between. The germline gives CDR1 SGHRS, CDR2 YFSETQ. Here the CDR3 DNA reads TGCGCCAGCAGCCCAACCTCGAACAATGAGCAGTTCTTC. Translation gives CASSPTSNNEQFF.

This clonotype was recorded a few times. The V gene is TRBV19, the J gene TRBJ2-7; D gene uncertain. The V and J ends lost 3 bases and 4 bases respectively, with 4 bases between them. Germline V CDR1 and CDR2: LNHDA, SQIVND (reference sequence). The CDR3 sequence is 11 residues long. CDR3 nucleotide sequence: TGTGCCAGTAGTATGGGGTACGAGCAGTACTTC. Protein: CASSMGYEQYF.

This clonotype was observed at least ten times. V gene TRBV4-1 combines with J gene TRBJ2-3, with 13 bases lining up with TRBD2. Germline lookup yields CDR1 MGHRA and CDR2 YSYEKL. This CDR3 region has 19 residues. V shed 3 bases, J shed 3 bases, and the junction held 12 bases outside the gene matches. The CDR3 loop is CASSQARLAGGGGTDTQYF. CDR3 coding DNA: TGCGCCAGCAGCCAGGCTAGACTAGCGGGGGGCGGAGGGACAGATACGCAGTATTTT.

This sequence joins TRBV25-1 and TRBJ2-2; 8 nucleotides align to TRBD2. Unmatched junction bases numbered 5, after V lost 10 bases and J lost 1 base. Germline V gene data show CDR1 as MGHDK and CDR2 as SYGVNS. The CDR3 runs 14 residues. The CDR3 DNA sequence: TGTGCCATAAGCGGGGGTCAGAACACCGGGGAGCTGTTTTTT. Translated: CAISGGQNTGELFF.

This sequence joins TRBV5-1 and TRBJ2-1; perhaps TRBD2 as D (6 bases). Per germline, CDR1 SGHRS and CDR2 YFSETQ. This CDR3 contains 16 residues. The V end lost 4 bases, the J end lost 3 bases, and 17 bases lay between the germline ends. CDR3 residues: CASSLGMRGRYNEQFF. The CDR3 nucleotides read TGCGCCAGCAGCCTGGGGATGCGGGGCCGCTACAATGAGCAGTTCTTC.

V usage is TRBV14 and J usage is TRBJ2-1; D gene uncertain. Per the germline V gene, CDR1 is SGHDN and CDR2 is FVKESK. V was trimmed by 1 base and J by 2 bases, leaving 12 bases between them. The length of the CDR3 is 16 residues. The CDR3 spells CASSQGALRTYNEQFF. The CDR3 bases are TGTGCCAGCAGCCAAGGGGCCCTCAGGACCTACAATGAGCAGTTCTTC.

This clonotype was seen a few times. The rearrangement uses TRBV7-7 and TRBJ2-2; unclear D gene. This CDR3 has 16 residues. The germline gives CDR1 SSHAT, CDR2 FNYEAQ (reference sequence). V lost 4 bases and J 0 bases, leaving 12 bases between the germline ends. The CDR3 nucleotides read TGTGCCAGCAGCTCCCGTGGGCCCGCGAACACCGGGGAGCTGTTTTTT. This sequence encodes CASSSRGPANTGELFF.

This clonotype was counted between two and nine times. The V and J genes are TRBV11-2 and TRBJ1-1; 10 nucleotides agree with TRBD1. Germline V gene lookup returns CDR1 SGHAT and CDR2 FQNNGV. V lost 6 bases and J lost 0; bases outside the gene matches: 19. This CDR3 has 20 residues. The CDR3 spells CASRGRTGGARARVNTEAFF. In DNA form, the CDR3 reads TGTGCCAGCAGGGGACGGACAGGGGGTGCGAGGGCCCGAGTGAACACTGAAGCTTTCTTT.

This clonotype was detected many times. The chain has TRBV5-6 and TRBJ2-1; 8 bases align to TRBD1. This CDR3 comprises 16 residues. Germline V gene lookup returns CDR1 SGHDT and CDR2 YYEEEE. J gave up 0 bases and V 1 base, and 3 bases lay outside the gene matches. The CDR3 spells CASSLPGGPSYNEQFF. The CDR3 nucleotides read TGTGCCAGCAGCTTGCCAGGGGGCCCCTCCTACAATGAGCAGTTCTTC.

The V and J genes are TRBV12-3 or TRBV12-4 and TRBJ2-2, with a tentative D call TRBD1 (6 bases). V lost 6 bases to trimming and J lost 1 base, with 12 bases between them. This CDR3 is built from 15 residues. This CDR3 reads CASRPRGLNTGELFF. CDR3 DNA: TGTGCCAGCAGACCCAGGGGCCTGAACACCGGGGAGCTGTTTTTT.

This clonotype was detected many times. The V and J genes are TRBV12-3 or TRBV12-4 and TRBJ2-1, with D possibly called TRBD1 or TRBD2 (5 bases each). V was shortened by 2 bases and J by 9 bases, with 14 bases between the two germline ends. This CDR3 has 14 amino acids. As DNA, the CDR3 is TGTGCCAGCAGTTTAAGGCAGGGACGGGGTGAGCAGTTCTTC. Translating it yields CASSLRQGRGEQFF.

The sample holds many counts of this clonotype. V and J are TRBV7-3 and TRBJ2-7; 8 nucleotides match TRBD2. After removal of 0 bases from V and 5 bases from J, the junction contained 3 bases not matched to a gene. CDR1 is SGHTA, CDR2 FQGTGA, per germline. This CDR3 is 14 amino acids long. The CDR3 region is CASSLTPGLDEQYF. Written as DNA, the CDR3 is TGTGCCAGCAGCTTAACCCCGGGACTAGACGAGCAGTACTTC.

This clonotype was seen many times. The chain carries TRBV5-1 and TRBJ2-7, with D possibly matching TRBD1 (5 bases). Trimming took off 1 base at V and 1 base at J, with 9 bases between the two ends. The CDR3 extends over 14 amino acids. The V gene's germline CDR1 is SGHRS and CDR2 YFSETQ. DNA for the CDR3: TGCGCCAGCAGCTTGTTAGGGGCTTCCTACGAGCAGTACTTC. This codes for CASSLLGASYEQYF. Based on the CDR3 plus reference TRBV5-1 and TRBJ2-7, the full variable domain is KAGVTQTPRYLIKTRGQQVTLSCSPISGHRSVSWYQQTPGQGLQFLFEYFSETQRNKGNFPGRFSGRQFSNSRSEMNVSTLELGDSALYLCASSLLGASYEQYFGPGTRLTVT.

J is TRBJ2-7 and V is TRBV5-1; TRBD2 agrees at 11 bases. Trimming removed 3 bases from V and 2 bases from J; junction bases left unmatched: 4. The CDR3 is 15 residues long. CDR1 SGHRS and CDR2 YFSETQ come from the germline V gene. The DNA for the CDR3 is TGCGCCAGCAGCTCGGGACTAGCGGCCACCTACGAGCAGTACTTC. This sequence encodes CASSSGLAATYEQYF. Full variable domain (remainder filled in from reference TRBV5-1 and TRBJ2-7): KAGVTQTPRYLIKTRGQQVTLSCSPISGHRSVSWYQQTPGQGLQFLFEYFSETQRNKGNFPGRFSGRQFSNSRSEMNVSTLELGDSALYLCASSSGLAATYEQYFGPGTRLTVT.

This clonotype was found many times. The V gene is TRBV5-1, the J gene TRBJ2-3; D unclear. Trimming pared 0 bases from V and 0 bases from J, leaving 8 bases between. The CDR3 has 15 amino acids. CDR1 and CDR2 from the germline V gene are SGHRS and YFSETQ. The CDR3 loop reads CASSLDPLSTDTQYF. In nucleotides, the CDR3 is TGCGCCAGCAGCTTGGACCCATTAAGCACAGATACGCAGTATTTT.

The genes are TRBV7-2 and TRBJ2-6; D possibly corresponds to TRBD1 (5 bases). The germline CDR1 and CDR2 sequences are SGHTA and FQGNSA. The V and J ends lost 5 bases and 2 bases respectively, with 10 bases between them. The CDR3 runs to 15 residues. CDR3 bases: TGTGCCAGCAGCCCGCAGGGCACTGGGGCCAACGTCCTGACTTTC. Amino acids: CASSPQGTGANVLTF.

This clonotype was detected a few times. The genes are TRBV30 and TRBJ2-3, with TRBD2 identical over 14 bases. CDR3 length: 16 amino acids. The trim removed 3 bases at V and 1 base at J, leaving 3 bases unmatched. Germline V gene lookup returns CDR1 GTSNPN and CDR2 SVGIG (reference sequence). CDR3 sequence: CAWSRGLAGGTDTQYF. CDR3 sequence (DNA): TGTGCCTGGAGCCGGGGACTAGCGGGAGGCACAGATACGCAGTATTTT.

The table lists this clonotype with many counts. This chain links TRBV7-6 with TRBJ1-5; no firm D call. This CDR3 is built from 12 residues. Germline CDR1 SGHVS, CDR2 FNYEAQ. Trimming took 9 bases from V and 2 from J, leaving 8 bases between them. CDR3 in DNA: TGTGCCAGTGGGATGGGCAATCAGCCCCAGCATTTT. It encodes CASGMGNQPQHF.

This clonotype was detected many times. The V gene is TRBV7-2, the J gene TRBJ2-4, with D possibly called TRBD1 or TRBD2 (5 bases each). The CDR3 has 15 amino acids. V shed 6 bases and J shed 4 bases, with 16 bases lying between them. CDR1 is SGHTA and CDR2 is FQGNSA in the germline V gene. The CDR3 DNA reads as TGTGCCAGCAGAGGAGGACCCGGGGCAAAAAACATTCAGTACTTC. Translation: CASRGGPGAKNIQYF.

This clonotype has ten or more counts. The chain carries TRBV20-1 and TRBJ2-7; 8 bases fit TRBD1. Germline CDR1 and CDR2: DFQATT and SNEGSKA (reference sequence). The ends lost 1 base at V and 5 bases at J; junction bases unmatched: 10. There are 15 residues in the CDR3. As DNA, the CDR3 is TGCAGTGCTAGAGTTCGGACAGGGCGGCTGGACGAGCAGTACTTC. Encoded protein: CSARVRTGRLDEQYF.

This chain connects TRBV12-3 or TRBV12-4 to TRBJ2-1, with 8 bases that match TRBD2. The trim removed 7 bases at V and 3 bases at J, leaving 5 bases unmatched. The CDR3 has 14 residues. The CDR3 spells CASTLSGGYNEQFF. CDR3 DNA: TGTGCCAGCACCCTCAGCGGGGGCTACAATGAGCAGTTCTTC.

This clonotype was detected ten times or more. This chain uses TRBV7-3 with TRBJ2-1, with 7 bases matching TRBD1. The CDR3 totals 15 residues. In germline, CDR1 is SGHTA, CDR2 FQGTGA. V was clipped by 1 base and J by 5 bases; unmatched bases: 5. The CDR3 DNA is TGTGCCAGCAGCTTAATCGGACAGGTGAACAATGAGCAGTTCTTC. This sequence encodes CASSLIGQVNNEQFF.

This clonotype was seen at least ten times. This rearrangement joins TRBV20-1 to TRBJ2-1; D is perhaps TRBD1 (6 bases). There are 16 residues in the CDR3. V shed 1 base and J shed 5 bases, with 18 bases lying between them. Germline V CDR1 and CDR2: DFQATT, SNEGSKA (reference sequence). Here the CDR3 reads CSARVPEQGRHNEQFF. DNA of the CDR3: TGCAGTGCTAGAGTCCCAGAACAGGGTAGGCACAATGAGCAGTTCTTC.

This clonotype was counted between two and nine times. V gene TRBV12-3 or TRBV12-4 combines with J gene TRBJ1-1, with a possible D match to TRBD1 (6 bases). The CDR3 is 15 amino acids. V was shortened by 5 bases and J by 5 bases, with 18 bases between the two germline ends. Here the CDR3 DNA reads TGTGCCAGCAGTCCTGGTAGGGGGGGAGGAACTGAAGCTTTCTTT. Protein: CASSPGRGGGTEAFF.

This clonotype showed up many times. The chain employs TRBV14 and TRBJ2-7; the D is unclear. V lost 1 base and J 5 bases, leaving 9 bases between the germline ends. The V gene's germline CDR1 is SGHDN and CDR2 FVKESK. This CDR3 region has 13 residues. CDR3 bases: TGTGCCAGCAGCCAAGCTGGGGTTCACGAGCAGTACTTC. Amino acids: CASSQAGVHEQYF.

This clonotype was counted many times. The chain uses TRBV7-2 and TRBJ1-4; perhaps TRBD1 as D (6 bases). V shed 8 bases and J shed 2 bases, with 12 bases lying between them. The CDR3 runs to 14 residues. The germline V gene encodes CDR1 SGHTA and CDR2 FQGNSA. CDR3 amino acids: CASDQRGTNEKLFF. The CDR3 coding sequence is TGTGCCAGCGACCAGAGGGGGACTAATGAAAAACTGTTTTTT.

This clonotype showed up just a few times. The chain couples TRBV3-1 to TRBJ2-5; weak D call: TRBD2 (7 bases). Germline V CDR1 and CDR2: LGHDT, YNNKEL (reference sequence). The germline V and J ends were trimmed by 1 base and 5 bases, with 11 bases remaining between them. CDR3 length: 14 residues. The CDR3: CASSQGRGGETQYF. For the CDR3, the DNA is TGTGCCAGCAGCCAAGGAAGGGGGGGGGAGACCCAGTACTTC.

There are a few counts of this clonotype. As DNA, the CDR3 is TGCGCCAGCAGCGTCGGGACACTCTCTAACTATGGCTACACCTTC. Translation: CASSVGTLSNYGYTF. The chain is built from TRBV5-1 and TRBJ1-2, with D possibly being TRBD1 (6 bases). This CDR3 comprises 15 residues. V gave up 4 bases and J gave up 0 bases, with 13 bases separating them. Germline loops: CDR1 SGHRS, CDR2 YFSETQ.

This chain connects TRBV5-5 to TRBJ2-3; 9 bases are shared with TRBD2. The CDR3 loop spans 16 amino acids. Germline CDR1 reads SGHKS; CDR2 reads YYEKEE (reference sequence). V shed 1 base and J 7 bases; nucleotides not matched to a gene: 10. CDR3 in DNA: TGTGCCAGCAGCTTGAAGTTCCTAGCGGGGAGGAATACGCAGTATTTT. Amino acids: CASSLKFLAGRNTQYF.